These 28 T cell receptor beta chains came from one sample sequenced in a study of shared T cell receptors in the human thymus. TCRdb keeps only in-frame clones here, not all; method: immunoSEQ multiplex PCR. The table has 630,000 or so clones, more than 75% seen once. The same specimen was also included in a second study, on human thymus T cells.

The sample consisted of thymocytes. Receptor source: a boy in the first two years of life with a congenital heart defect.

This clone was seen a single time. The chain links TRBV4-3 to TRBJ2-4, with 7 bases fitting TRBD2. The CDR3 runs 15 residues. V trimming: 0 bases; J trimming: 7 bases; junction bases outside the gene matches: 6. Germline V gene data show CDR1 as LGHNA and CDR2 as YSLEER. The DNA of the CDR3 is TGCGCCAGCAGCCAAGATCAGGGTAGCGGGAACATTCAGTACTTC. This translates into CASSQDQGSGNIQYF.

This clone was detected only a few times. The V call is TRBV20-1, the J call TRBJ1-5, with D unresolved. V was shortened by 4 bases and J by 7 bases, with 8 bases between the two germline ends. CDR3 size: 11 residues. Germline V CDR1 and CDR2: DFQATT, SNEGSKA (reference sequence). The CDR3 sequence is CSANPLQPQHF. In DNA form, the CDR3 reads TGCAGTGCTAATCCCCTGCAGCCCCAGCATTTT.

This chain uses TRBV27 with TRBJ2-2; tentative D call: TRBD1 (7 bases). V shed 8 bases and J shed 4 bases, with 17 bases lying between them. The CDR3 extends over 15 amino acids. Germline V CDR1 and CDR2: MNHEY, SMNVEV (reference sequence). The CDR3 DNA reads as TGTGCCAGCGGAGGGGGCGGAGTTCGCACCGGGGAGCTGTTTTTT. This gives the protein CASGGGGVRTGELFF.

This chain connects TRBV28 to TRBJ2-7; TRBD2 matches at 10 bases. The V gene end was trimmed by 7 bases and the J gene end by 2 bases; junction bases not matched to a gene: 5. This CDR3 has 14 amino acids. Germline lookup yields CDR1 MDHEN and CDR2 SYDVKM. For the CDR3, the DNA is TGTGCCAGCATTAGCGGGAGGTCCCCCTACGAGCAGTACTTC. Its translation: CASISGRSPYEQYF. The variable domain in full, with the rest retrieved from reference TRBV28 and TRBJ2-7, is DVKVTQSSRYLVKRTGEKVFLECVQDMDHENMFWYRQDPGLGLRLIYFSYDVKMKEKGDIPEGYSVSREKKERFSLILESASTNQTSMYLCASISGRSPYEQYFGPGTRLTVT.

The CDR3 nucleotides read TGTGCCAGCAGTTCCGGACTAGCACAGGTTTGGGAGACCCAGTACTTC. Its translation is CASSSGLAQVWETQYF. V gene TRBV28 combines with J gene TRBJ2-5; 8 bases fit TRBD2. Germline trimming cut 4 bases from V and 5 bases from J; bases unmatched to any gene: 12. CDR1 MDHEN and CDR2 SYDVKM come from the germline V gene. The CDR3 loop spans 16 amino acids.

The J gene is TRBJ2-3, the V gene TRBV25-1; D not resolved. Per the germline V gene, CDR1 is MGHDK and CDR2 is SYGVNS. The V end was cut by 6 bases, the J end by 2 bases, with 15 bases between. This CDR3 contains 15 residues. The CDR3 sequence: CASSKTGFLTDTQYF. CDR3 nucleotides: TGTGCCAGCAGCAAAACCGGGTTCCTCACAGATACGCAGTATTTT.

The CDR3, as DNA: TGTGCCAGCAGTTACTCTATCGGGGGGGGAGACACTGAAGCTTTCTTT. Its translation is CASSYSIGGGDTEAFF. The genes are TRBV6-6 and TRBJ1-1; TRBD1 is a possible D gene (5 bases). Germline CDR1 MNHNY, CDR2 SVGAGI (reference sequence). Trimming took off 0 bases at V and 3 bases at J, with 14 bases between the two ends. This CDR3 has 16 amino acids.

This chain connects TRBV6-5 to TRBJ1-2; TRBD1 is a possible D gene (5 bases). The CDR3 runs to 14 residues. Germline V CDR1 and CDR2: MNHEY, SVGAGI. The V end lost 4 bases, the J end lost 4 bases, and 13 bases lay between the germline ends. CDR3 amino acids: CASSFTGQFYGYTF. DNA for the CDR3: TGTGCCAGCAGTTTTACAGGCCAATTCTATGGCTACACCTTC.

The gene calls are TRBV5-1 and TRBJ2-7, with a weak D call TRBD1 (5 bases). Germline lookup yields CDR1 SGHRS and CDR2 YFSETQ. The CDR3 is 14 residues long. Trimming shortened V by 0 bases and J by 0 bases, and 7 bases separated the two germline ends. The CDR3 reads CASSLAGLSYEQYF. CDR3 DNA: TGCGCCAGCAGCTTGGCAGGGCTCTCCTACGAGCAGTACTTC.

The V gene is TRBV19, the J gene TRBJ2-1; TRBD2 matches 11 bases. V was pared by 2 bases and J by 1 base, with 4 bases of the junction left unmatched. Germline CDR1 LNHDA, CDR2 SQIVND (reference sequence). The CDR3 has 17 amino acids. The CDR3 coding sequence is TGTGCCAGTAGTATATCTAGCGGGGGGCCGTCCTACAATGAGCAGTTCTTC. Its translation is CASSISSGGPSYNEQFF.

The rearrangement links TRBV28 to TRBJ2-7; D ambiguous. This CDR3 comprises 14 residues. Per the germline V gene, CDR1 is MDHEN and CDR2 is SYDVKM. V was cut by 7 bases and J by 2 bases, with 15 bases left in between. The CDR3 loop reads CASMGSLKPYEQYF. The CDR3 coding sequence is TGTGCCAGCATGGGCAGCCTAAAACCCTACGAGCAGTACTTC.

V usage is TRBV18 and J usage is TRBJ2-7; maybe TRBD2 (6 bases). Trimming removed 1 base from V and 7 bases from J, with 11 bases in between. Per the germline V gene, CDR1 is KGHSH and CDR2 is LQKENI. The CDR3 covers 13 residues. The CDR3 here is CASSPLWGDEQYF. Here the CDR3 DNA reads TGTGCCAGCTCACCACTCTGGGGGGATGAGCAGTACTTC.

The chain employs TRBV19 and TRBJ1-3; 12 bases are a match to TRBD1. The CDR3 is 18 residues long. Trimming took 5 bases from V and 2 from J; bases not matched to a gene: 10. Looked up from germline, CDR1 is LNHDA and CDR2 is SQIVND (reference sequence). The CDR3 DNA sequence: TGTGCCAGTAGTTCAAGGGACAGGGGGCGATGGGCTGGAAACACCATATATTTT. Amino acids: CASSSRDRGRWAGNTIYF. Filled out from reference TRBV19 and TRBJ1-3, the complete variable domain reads DGGITQSPKYLFRKEGQNVTLSCEQNLNHDAMYWYRQDPGQGLRLIYYSQIVNDFQKGDIAEGYSVSREKKESFPLTVTSAQKNPTAFYLCASSSRDRGRWAGNTIYFGEGSWLTVV.

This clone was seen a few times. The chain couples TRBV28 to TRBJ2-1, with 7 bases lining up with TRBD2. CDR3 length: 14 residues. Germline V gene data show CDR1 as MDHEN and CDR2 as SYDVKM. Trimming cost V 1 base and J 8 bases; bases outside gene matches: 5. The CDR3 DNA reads TGTGCCAGCAGTTTATTAGCGGGTGGTGATGAGCAGTTCTTC. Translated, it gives CASSLLAGGDEQFF.

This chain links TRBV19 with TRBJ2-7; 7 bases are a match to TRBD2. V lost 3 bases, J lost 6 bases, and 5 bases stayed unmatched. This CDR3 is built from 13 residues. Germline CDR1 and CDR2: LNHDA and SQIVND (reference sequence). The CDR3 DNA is TGTGCCAGTAGTATGACGGGCGGGGGCGAGCAGTACTTC. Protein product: CASSMTGGGEQYF.

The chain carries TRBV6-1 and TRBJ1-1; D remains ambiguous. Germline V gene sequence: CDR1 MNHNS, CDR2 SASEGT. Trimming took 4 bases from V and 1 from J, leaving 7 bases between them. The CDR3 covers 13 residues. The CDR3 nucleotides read TGTGCCAGCAGTGTCAGTCAGAACACTGAAGCTTTCTTT. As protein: CASSVSQNTEAFF.

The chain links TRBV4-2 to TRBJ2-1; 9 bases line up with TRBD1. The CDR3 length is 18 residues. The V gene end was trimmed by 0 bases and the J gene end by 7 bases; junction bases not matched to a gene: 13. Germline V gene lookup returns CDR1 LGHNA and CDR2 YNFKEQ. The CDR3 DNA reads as TGTGCCAGCAGCCAAGACAACGGGACAGGGTCCCACCCGAATGAGCAGTTCTTC. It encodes CASSQDNGTGSHPNEQFF.

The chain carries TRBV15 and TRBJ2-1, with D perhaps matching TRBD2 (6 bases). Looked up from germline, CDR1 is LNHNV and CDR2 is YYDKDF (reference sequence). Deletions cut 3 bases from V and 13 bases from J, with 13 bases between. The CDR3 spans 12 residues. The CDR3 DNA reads TGTGCCACCAGCAGGGTGGGGACTCTCCAGTTCTTC. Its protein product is CATSRVGTLQFF.

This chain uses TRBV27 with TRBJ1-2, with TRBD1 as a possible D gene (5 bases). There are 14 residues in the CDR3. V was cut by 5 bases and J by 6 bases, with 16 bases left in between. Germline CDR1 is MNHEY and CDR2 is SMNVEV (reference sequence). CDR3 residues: CASSGAGGNDGYTF. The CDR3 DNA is TGTGCCAGCAGTGGGGCCGGAGGGAACGATGGCTACACCTTC.

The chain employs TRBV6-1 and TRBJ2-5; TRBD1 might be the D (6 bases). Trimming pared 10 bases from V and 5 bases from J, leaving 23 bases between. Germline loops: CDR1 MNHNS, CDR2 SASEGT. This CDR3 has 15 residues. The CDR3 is CATTRHGWGLETQYF. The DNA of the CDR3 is TGTGCCACCACACGCCACGGATGGGGGCTGGAGACCCAGTACTTC.

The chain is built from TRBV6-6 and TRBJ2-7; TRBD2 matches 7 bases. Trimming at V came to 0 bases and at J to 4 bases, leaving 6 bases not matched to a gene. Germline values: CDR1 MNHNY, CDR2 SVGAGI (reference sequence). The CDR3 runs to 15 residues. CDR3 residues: CASSYSLAEAYEQYF. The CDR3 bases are TGTGCCAGCAGTTACTCCCTAGCGGAAGCGTACGAGCAGTACTTC.

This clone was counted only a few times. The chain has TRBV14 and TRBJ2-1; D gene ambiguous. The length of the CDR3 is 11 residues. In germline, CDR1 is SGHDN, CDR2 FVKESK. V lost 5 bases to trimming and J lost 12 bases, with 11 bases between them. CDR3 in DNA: TGTGCCAGCAGCTCCCCCCGGTCGCAGTTCTTC. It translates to CASSSPRSQFF.

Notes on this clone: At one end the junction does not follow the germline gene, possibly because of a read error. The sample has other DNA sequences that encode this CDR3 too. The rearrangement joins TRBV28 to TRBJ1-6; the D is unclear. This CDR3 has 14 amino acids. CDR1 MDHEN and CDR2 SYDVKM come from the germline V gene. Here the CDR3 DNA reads TGTGCCAGCAGTTTAGAGGCAGAGAATTCCCCCCTCCACTTT. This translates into CASSLEAENSPLHF.

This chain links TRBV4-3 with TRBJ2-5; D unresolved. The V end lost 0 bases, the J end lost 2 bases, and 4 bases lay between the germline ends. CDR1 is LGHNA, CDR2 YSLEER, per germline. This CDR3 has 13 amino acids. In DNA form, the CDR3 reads TGCGCCAGCAGCCAAGACCAACAAGAGACCCAGTACTTC. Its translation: CASSQDQQETQYF.

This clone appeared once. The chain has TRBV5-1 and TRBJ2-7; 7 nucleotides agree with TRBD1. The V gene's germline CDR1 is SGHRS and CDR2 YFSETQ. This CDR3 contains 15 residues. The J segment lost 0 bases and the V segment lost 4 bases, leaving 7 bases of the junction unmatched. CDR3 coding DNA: TGCGCCAGCAGCCAGGTGACAGGGCCCTCCTACGAGCAGTACTTC. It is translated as CASSQVTGPSYEQYF. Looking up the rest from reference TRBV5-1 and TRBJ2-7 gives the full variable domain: KAGVTQTPRYLIKTRGQQVTLSCSPISGHRSVSWYQQTPGQGLQFLFEYFSETQRNKGNFPGRFSGRQFSNSRSEMNVSTLELGDSALYLCASSQVTGPSYEQYFGPGTRLTVT.

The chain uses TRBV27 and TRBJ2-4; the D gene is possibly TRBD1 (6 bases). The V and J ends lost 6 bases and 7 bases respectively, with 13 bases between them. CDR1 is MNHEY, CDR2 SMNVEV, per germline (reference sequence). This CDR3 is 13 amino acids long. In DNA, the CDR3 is TGTGCCAGCAGCTACGGAACAGGGAACATTCAGTACTTC. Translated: CASSYGTGNIQYF.

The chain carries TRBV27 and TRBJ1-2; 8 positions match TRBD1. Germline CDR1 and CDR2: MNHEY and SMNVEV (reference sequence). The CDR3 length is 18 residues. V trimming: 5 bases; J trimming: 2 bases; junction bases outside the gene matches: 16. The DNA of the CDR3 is TGTGCCAGCAGTGTTGACCGTTTGACAGGGGTCGGCAACTATGGCTACACCTTC. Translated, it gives CASSVDRLTGVGNYGYTF.

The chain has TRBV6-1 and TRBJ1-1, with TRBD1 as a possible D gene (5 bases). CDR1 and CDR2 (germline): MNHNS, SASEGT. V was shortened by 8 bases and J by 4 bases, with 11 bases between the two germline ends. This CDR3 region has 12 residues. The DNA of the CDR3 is TGTGCCAGCTACGACAGAGCCACTGAAGCTTTCTTT. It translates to CASYDRATEAFF.